These T cell receptor beta chains were read from a single sample in a study of vaccination effects on CD4 cells after COVID-19. No antigen has been assigned to these receptors. TCRdb keeps only in-frame clones here, not all; method: immunoSEQ multiplex PCR. The sample includes approximately 70,000 clones, over 65% seen only once; the top ten take around 5%. The sample consisted of CD4+ T cells from PBMCs cultured with HIV peptides, taken before COVID-19 vaccination. These receptors all come from a human donor who had a prior SARS-CoV-2 infection. Both conserved end residues are part of each CDR3. A D gene is named only where the DNA matches it firmly. Only some rows state a clone size, as once, few, many or a class for expanded clones.

abundance	v_gene	j_gene	d_gene	CDR3aa	CDR3nt
NA	TRBV4-2	TRBJ2-5	TRBD2	CASSQVGSGGQETQYF	TGTGCCAGCAGCCAAGTGGGCAGCGGGGGGCAAGAGACCCAGTACTTC
NA	TRBV5-1	TRBJ2-4	NA	CASSLGVLPAVNIQYF	TGCGCCAGCAGCTTGGGGGTTCTCCCCGCGGTAAACATTCAGTACTTC
once	TRBV7-9	TRBJ1-4	NA	CASSLLGGDEKLFF	TGTGCCAGCAGTCTCCTGGGGGGGGACGAAAAACTGTTTTTT
NA	TRBV12-5	TRBJ2-7	NA	CASGLGLRHLGEQYF	TGTGCTAGTGGTTTGGGCCTAAGACACTTAGGAGAGCAGTACTTC
NA	TRBV27	TRBJ1-2	TRBD1	CASSFLSRTGDGYTF	TGTGCCAGCAGTTTTCTTTCGAGGACAGGAGATGGCTACACCTTC
NA	TRBV6-7	TRBJ1-1	NA	CASSYSYQGRSAFF	TGTGCCAGCAGTTACTCGTATCAGGGGCGTTCAGCTTTCTTT
NA	TRBV25-1	TRBJ2-1	NA	CASSEYGGPYNEQFF	TGTGCCAGCAGTGAATACGGTGGCCCCTACAATGAGCAGTTCTTC
once	TRBV7-2	TRBJ2-1	TRBD2	CASSFGLAGNNEQFF	TGTGCCAGCAGCTTCGGACTAGCGGGGAACAATGAGCAGTTCTTC
NA	TRBV6-1	TRBJ1-2	TRBD1	CASSEVWTGNDGYTF	TGTGCCAGCAGTGAAGTTTGGACAGGGAACGATGGCTACACCTTC
few	TRBV6-4	TRBJ1-1	NA	CASSDTSRGTEAFF	TGTGCCAGCAGTGACACATCGAGGGGCACTGAAGCTTTCTTT
NA	TRBV2	TRBJ2-3	NA	CASSDEGRTDTQYF	TGTGCCAGCAGTGACGAGGGGCGCACAGATACGCAGTATTTT
NA	TRBV21-1	TRBJ2-7	NA	CASSDGTVGYEQYF	TGTGCCAGCAGCGACGGGACAGTTGGCTACGAGCAGTACTTC
NA	TRBV6-5	TRBJ1-3	TRBD1	CASSYTGASGNTIYF	TGTGCCAGCAGTTACACAGGGGCCTCTGGAAACACCATATATTTT
NA	TRBV7-8	TRBJ2-3	NA	CASSLGVSDTQYF	TGTGCCAGCAGCTTAGGGGTCTCTGATACGCAGTATTTT
NA	TRBV5-6	TRBJ2-5	TRBD2	CASSLVGGGSQETQYF	TGTGCCAGCAGCTTGGTTGGCGGGGGGTCGCAAGAGACCCAGTACTTC
NA	TRBV7-6	TRBJ2-1	TRBD1	CASSLGRDRRDPEQFF	TGTGCCAGCAGCTTAGGCCGGGACAGGAGAGACCCCGAGCAGTTCTTC